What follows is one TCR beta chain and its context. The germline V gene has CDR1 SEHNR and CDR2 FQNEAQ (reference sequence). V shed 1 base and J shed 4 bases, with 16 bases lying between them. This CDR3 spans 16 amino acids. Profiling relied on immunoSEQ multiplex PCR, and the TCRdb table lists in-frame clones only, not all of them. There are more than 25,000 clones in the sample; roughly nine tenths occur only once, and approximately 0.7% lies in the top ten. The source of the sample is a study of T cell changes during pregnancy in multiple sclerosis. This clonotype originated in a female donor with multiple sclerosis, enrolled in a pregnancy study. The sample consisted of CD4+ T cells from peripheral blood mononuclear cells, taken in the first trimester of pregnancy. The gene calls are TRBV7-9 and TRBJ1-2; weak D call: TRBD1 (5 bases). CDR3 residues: CASSLVAGLQGYGYTF. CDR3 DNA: TGTGCCAGCAGCTTAGTGGCTGGTCTTCAGGGCTATGGCTACACCTTC.